This is a list of T cell receptor beta chains from one sample in a study of CD8 T cells in Susac syndrome. TCRdb fed the immunoSEQ multiplex PCR reads into MiXCR, producing one record per CDR3 protein. Seen here are 85,000 to 95,000 distinct CDR3 sequences, around 94% observed once, and the top ten hold roughly 0.31%. Sequencing was performed on CD4+ T cells from PBMCs. These receptors all come from a human donor with Susac syndrome. Each CDR3 is given with its conserved first and last residue. D genes are given only for firm matches. Clone size is given for some rows only: seen once, a few or many times, or a class if the clone is expanded.

>NA|once|TRBJ2-7|TRBV30
TGTGCCTGGAGTGTACCTGAGGATGGCGAGCAGTACTTC
CAWSVPEDGEQYF
>NA|NA|TRBJ1-6|TRBV30
TGTGCCTGGAGTGTATTGCAGCTAAATCCCCTCCACTTT
CAWSVLQLNPLHF
>NA|NA|TRBJ1-2|TRBV3-1
TGTGCCAGCAGCCTGCTTACCCCAGGAATCTATGGCTACACCTTC
CASSLLTPGIYGYTF
>NA|NA|TRBJ1-3|TRBV29-1
TGCAGCGCACGCTCAGGGTCTGGAAACACCATATATTTT
CSARSGSGNTIYF
>NA|NA|TRBJ2-2|TRBV10-2
TGCGCCAGCGCCCTTGGTGGAAACACCGGGGAGCTGTTTTTT
CASALGGNTGELFF
>NA|NA|TRBJ2-5|TRBV6-5
TGTGCCAGCAGTTACTCCTTAGCGGATCAAGAGACCCAGTACTTC
CASSYSLADQETQYF
>TRBD1|NA|TRBJ2-1|TRBV11-2
TGTGCCAGCAGCTTGCAGACAGGGGGAAACAATGAGCAGTTCTTC
CASSLQTGGNNEQFF
>NA|once|TRBJ2-5|TRBV9
TGTGCCAGCACCAAGAGCGGGACAGCTCAAGAGACCCAGTACTTC
CASTKSGTAQETQYF
>NA|NA|TRBJ2-6|TRBV9
TGTGCCAGCAGCTCCTCCCAAAGGGGCGCTGGGGCCAACGTCCTGACTTTC
CASSSSQRGAGANVLTF
>NA|NA|TRBJ1-4|TRBV20-1
TGCAGTGCTCCCATAGGACGGGGTGAAAAACTGTTTTTT
CSAPIGRGEKLFF
>NA|NA|TRBJ2-1|TRBV29-1
TGCAGCGTTGCCAGGGGAAACAATGAGCAGTTCTTC
CSVARGNNEQFF
>TRBD1|NA|TRBJ1-6|TRBV7-2
TGTGCCAGCAGCGTAAATACAGGGGAGAGTTCACCCCTCCACTTT
CASSVNTGESSPLHF
>TRBD1|NA|TRBJ1-2|TRBV27
TGTGCCAGCAGTCGTACAGGGGGCGCTTCTGGCTACACCTTC
CASSRTGGASGYTF
>TRBD1|once|TRBJ1-4|TRBV4-3
TGCGCCAGCAGCCAAGATTACAGGGGGAATGAAAAACTGTTTTTT
CASSQDYRGNEKLFF
>NA|once|TRBJ2-7|TRBV30
TGTGCCTGGAGAGAAGGGGAATACGAGCAGTACTTC
CAWREGEYEQYF
>NA|NA|TRBJ2-5|TRBV5-1
TGCGCCAGCAGCTTGGAAGGCCAGAAACAAGAGACCCAGTACTTC
CASSLEGQKQETQYF
>NA|once|TRBJ2-6|TRBV5-1
TGCGCCAGCAATCTAGGGCAGGGGCTCTCTGGGGCCAACGTCCTGACTTTC
CASNLGQGLSGANVLTF
>NA|NA|TRBJ1-2|TRBV29-1
TGCAGCGTCCTCAAGGATACAGCCTATGGCTACACCTTC
CSVLKDTAYGYTF
>NA|NA|TRBJ1-6|TRBV19
TGTGCCAGTAGTATAGGGACCGGATCACCCCTCCACTTT
CASSIGTGSPLHF
>NA|NA|TRBJ1-4|TRBV5-1
TGCGCCAGCAGCTCGGGAGGAAAACTGTTTTTT
CASSSGGKLFF
>TRBD1|NA|TRBJ1-1|TRBV5-1
TGCGCCAGCAGCTCCCGGACAGGGAGGAGTGAAGCTTTCTTT
CASSSRTGRSEAFF
>NA|NA|TRBJ1-5|TRBV12-3/TRBV12-4
TGTGCCAGCAGACCCGCAGGGGTTAGCAATCAGCCCCAGCATTTT
CASRPAGVSNQPQHF
>NA|once|TRBJ2-2|TRBV7-3
TGTGCCAGCAGCTTTCGGGCGGGCACCGGGGAGCTGTTTTTT
CASSFRAGTGELFF
>TRBD2|NA|TRBJ2-5|TRBV20-1
TGCAGTGCTCCGACTAGCGGGGGGGAGACCCAGTACTTC
CSAPTSGGETQYF
>NA|NA|TRBJ2-5|TRBV11-2
TGTGCCAGCAGCCGGCTACGCTCGGGCCAAGAGACCCAGTACTTC
CASSRLRSGQETQYF
>TRBD1|NA|TRBJ1-6|TRBV19
TGTGCCAGTGACCAGACAGGGCTAAATTCACCCCTCCACTTT
CASDQTGLNSPLHF